These 15 T cell receptor beta chains originate from one sample sequenced in a study of shared clonotypes between healthy human individuals. The method was immunoSEQ multiplex PCR; TCRdb's version includes in-frame clones alone and lacks a portion of them. The table includes 2 million to 2.5 million clones, 85% to 95% detected once. Material: naive CD4+ T cells from PBMCs. Subset reported: CD45RA+ positively selected. Receptors were obtained from a man between 18 and 29 years old in good health. Some clones in this sample may be carry-over from other donors' samples.

The chain couples TRBV6-4 to TRBJ1-5; tentative D call: TRBD1 (5 bases). CDR1 and CDR2 from the germline V gene are MRHNA and SNTAGT. The CDR3 is made up of 13 amino acids. The V and J ends lost 6 bases and 5 bases respectively, with 11 bases between them. CDR3 in amino acids: CASSRDPDQPQHF. The DNA for the CDR3 is TGTGCCAGCAGCCGGGACCCAGATCAGCCCCAGCATTTT.

The chain joins TRBV10-3 to TRBJ2-1; 8 bases are a match to TRBD2. The CDR3 runs to 16 residues. The germline V gene has CDR1 ENHRY and CDR2 SYGVKD. The trim removed 4 bases at V and 3 bases at J, leaving 8 bases unmatched. CDR3 DNA sequence: TGTGCCATCAGTGCCCAAGGACTAGCCAACTACAATGAGCAGTTCTTC. Residues: CAISAQGLANYNEQFF.

V gene TRBV6-1 combines with J gene TRBJ1-4; D not resolved. The CDR3 spans 14 residues. Germline V lookup: CDR1 MNHNS, CDR2 SASEGT. V was pared by 6 bases and J by 2 bases, with 10 bases between. The CDR3 nucleotides are TGTGCCAGCAGCCCCACAGTTACTAATGAAAAACTGTTTTTT. Its translation: CASSPTVTNEKLFF.

As to this clone: This CDR3 is also generated by other DNA sequences in the sample. The chain uses TRBV7-9 and TRBJ1-2; D is unresolved. V lost 1 base to trimming and J lost 4 bases, with 4 bases between them. Per germline, CDR1 SEHNR and CDR2 FQNEAQ (reference sequence). The CDR3 spans 12 residues. The CDR3 loop reads CASSLVSYGYTF. Here the CDR3 DNA reads TGTGCCAGCAGCTTAGTGAGCTATGGCTACACCTTC.

The sample holds a few counts of this clone. A far larger clone is only one base removed, so a read error is likely. The chain has TRBV18 and TRBJ2-4; D uncertain. The germline CDR1 and CDR2 sequences are KGHSH and LQKENI. Deletions cut 0 bases from V and 2 bases from J, with 5 bases between. This CDR3 is 14 amino acids long. CDR3 coding DNA: TGTGCCAGCTCACCACCGCGGCCCAAAAACATTCAGTACTTC. Translating it yields CASSPPRPKNIQYF.

The J gene is TRBJ2-7, the V gene TRBV5-4, with a possible D match to TRBD1 (5 bases). The CDR3 extends over 13 amino acids. Germline CDR1 is SGHNT and CDR2 is YYREEE (reference sequence). The V gene lost 3 bases and the J gene lost 5 bases, with 12 bases spanning the gap. The CDR3 DNA follows: TGTGCCAGCAGCTCACCAGGGATCGACGAGCAGTACTTC. Its translation: CASSSPGIDEQYF.

This rearrangement joins TRBV4-1 to TRBJ2-3; D unresolved. CDR1 and CDR2 (germline): MGHRA, YSYEKL. V was shortened by 3 bases and J by 3 bases, with 28 bases between the two germline ends. The CDR3 loop spans 20 amino acids. This CDR3 is CASSQYAGRRTLGQTDTQYF. CDR3 DNA: TGCGCCAGCAGCCAGTACGCCGGCCGGCGGACCCTTGGGCAGACAGATACGCAGTATTTT.

The J gene is TRBJ1-2, the V gene TRBV7-2, with 9 positions matching TRBD1. The length of the CDR3 is 14 residues. CDR1 SGHTA and CDR2 FQGNSA come from the germline V gene. V lost 5 bases and J lost 5; bases outside the gene matches: 6. The CDR3 protein is CASSPRDRDYGYTF. Written as DNA, the CDR3 is TGTGCCAGCAGCCCAAGGGACAGGGATTATGGCTACACCTTC.

The chain recombines TRBV6-1 with TRBJ1-2, with TRBD1 matching over 10 bases. V was pared by 7 bases and J by 8 bases, with 13 bases of the junction left unmatched. This CDR3 region has 15 residues. Germline assignment: CDR1 MNHNS and CDR2 SASEGT. This chain's CDR3 is CASTPTPGQGTGYTF. The CDR3 region has the DNA TGTGCCAGCACCCCGACCCCGGGACAGGGGACCGGCTACACCTTC.

The chain is built from TRBV27 and TRBJ2-7; TRBD2 matches at 14 bases. The junction had 9 bases not matched to a gene; V was cut back by 1 base and J by 4 bases. Per germline, CDR1 MNHEY and CDR2 SMNVEV (reference sequence). This CDR3 spans 18 amino acids. This CDR3 is CASSLLGTSGSIRYEQYF. The CDR3 DNA follows: TGTGCCAGCAGTTTATTGGGGACTAGCGGGAGTATCCGTTACGAGCAGTACTTC.

The rearrangement links TRBV5-1 to TRBJ2-5; D ambiguous. This CDR3 is 14 amino acids long. V lost 9 bases and J lost 1, with 16 bases in between. Germline CDR1 is SGHRS and CDR2 is YFSETQ. The CDR3 here is CATAATSSQETQYF. The CDR3 DNA reads TGCGCCACCGCTGCCACCTCGAGCCAAGAGACCCAGTACTTC.

The V call is TRBV7-2, the J call TRBJ2-2, with 7 bases that match TRBD1. Per germline, CDR1 SGHTA and CDR2 FQGNSA. There are 15 residues in the CDR3. V was pared by 5 bases and J by 3 bases, with 6 bases of the junction left unmatched. The CDR3 bases are TGTGCCAGCAGCCTTACAGGGGCGCACACCGGGGAGCTGTTTTTT. Its translation is CASSLTGAHTGELFF.

On this clone itself: The same CDR3 is also encoded by other DNA sequences in this sample. The chain uses TRBV2 and TRBJ2-3; 10 bases are shared with TRBD1. The CDR3 extends over 14 amino acids. Germline CDR1 SNHLY, CDR2 FYNNEI. Trimming removed 4 bases from V and 3 bases from J; junction bases left unmatched: 1. This CDR3 is CASSGQGATDTQYF. The CDR3 bases are TGTGCCAGCAGTGGACAGGGGGCAACAGATACGCAGTATTTT.

The chain combines TRBV28 with TRBJ2-5; 7 nucleotides align to TRBD2. Near its end, the DNA agrees better with TRBJ2-7, so the J call may be wrong. Germline CDR1 and CDR2: MDHEN and SYDVKM. The CDR3 sequence is 13 residues long. This chain's CDR3 is CASIGTTTYEQYF. In DNA, the CDR3 is TGTGCCAGCATCGGGACTACAACCTACGAGCAGTACTTC.

This clone showed up just once. The chain couples TRBV4-1 to TRBJ1-2; D gene ambiguous. CDR1 MGHRA and CDR2 YSYEKL come from the germline V gene. V was clipped by 3 bases and J by 0 bases, with 8 bases between them. CDR3 length: 14 amino acids. CDR3 DNA sequence: TGCGCCAGCAGCCAGGGAACTCCTAACTATGGCTACACCTTC. This translates into CASSQGTPNYGYTF.